This T cell receptor (beta chain) was documented in a study of T cell responses to AZD1222 COVID-19 vaccine listed by TCRdb under 2021. Regarding the research as a whole: A total of about 230 trial participants underwent TCR sequencing, of whom 207 received two doses of AZD1222 and some 25 received two doses of the MenACWY control vaccine. Trial participants were enrolled by age into subgroups of 18-55, 56-69 and 70-plus years, and around 150, 29 and 61 TCR-sequenced participants, respectively, were included in these subgroups.

The intended sense of this specimen's time point label: about 28 days (+/-7) after the second vaccine dose. Because spike-specific TCR depth and breadth did not differ between the two schedules, AZD1222 recipients who got a second dose at roughly 4 weeks were pooled with those who got a second dose at roughly 12 weeks. Samples from vaccinated people were obtained from the UK trials COV001 and COV002, which included a single-blind randomized controlled phase 2/3 trial of AZD1222 (ChAdOx1 nCoV-19) in healthy adults. Trial participant PBMC samples were collected at day 0 and day 28 after the second dose for TCRbeta chain sequencing. A note on this clone: Its antigen target is currently unknown. The input lacks base qualities; no much larger clone sits a single base away.

V gives up 6 bases and J gives up 0 bases, and the segment between their germline ends measures 11 bases. From its cysteine to its phenylalanine, the CDR3 spans 14 amino acids. Just CDR3 DNA is preserved here, 42 bases in frame from base 1. Sequences MGHRA (CDR1) and YSYEKL (CDR2) are obtained from the germline V gene. Study-wide findings and limitations: Reportedly, almost half of the unique spike-specific TCRs recognized epitopes lying outside the regions that are mutated in the B.1.351 and B.1.1.7 variants. After two AZD1222 doses, both the breadth and the depth of spike-specific TCRs were significantly higher than at day 0 and than in MenACWY recipients. Because no samples from the day 14 peak response were available, repertoires could be characterized only after the peak T cell response. Only a handful of AZD1222 recipients were SARS-CoV-2 seropositive at baseline, limiting conclusions about previously exposed vaccinees. Most participants were white British and females outnumbered males, and the authors suggested that clonal diversity may have been underestimated. Vaccine-associated CD4 TCRs spanned the whole spike protein, with dominant responses in regions 160-218 and 743-854. In the small 56-69-year group, the increase in depth fell short of significance, most likely because of low power.

The CDR3 regions of human TCRbeta chains were analyzed by immunosequencing. The study's processing was this. Repertoire TCRs were checked for matches against a reference library of SARS-CoV-2-specific TCRs that had been generated using the MIRA antigen-specificity platform. Breadth was defined as the fraction of unique TCRs that were SARS-CoV-2-associated. Depth was defined as the fraction of total T cells that were SARS-CoV-2-associated. Using the MIRA data, each spike-specific TCR was assigned both to the spike region to which the TCR was reactive and to a CD4 or CD8 class. Log10-transformed breadth and depth values were compared by one-way ANOVA with Sidak's multiple comparisons tests. As stored in TCRdb, this immuneACCESS dataset retains in-frame rearrangements with V and J assigned. A fraction of the clones does not appear; measured against another copy, unresolved V genes explain less than half of the discrepancy, and the remainder lacks a known reason. That table supplies the V and J calls and clone size; D and trimming were determined from the DNA. This sample comprises about 27,000 clones, roughly 90% of them detected only once. The top ten clonotypes cover about 8.8% of the sample.

The receptor was isolated from an adult who received the AZD1222 COVID-19 vaccine. The sequencing here drew on peripheral blood, taken 28 days after the second AZD1222 dose. The sequence links TRBV4-1 to TRBJ1-1, with the D gene not clear enough to name. The bases read TGCGCCAGCAGACAGAACCCCCTGAACACTGAAGCTTTCTTT. Protein translation: CASRQNPLNTEAFF.